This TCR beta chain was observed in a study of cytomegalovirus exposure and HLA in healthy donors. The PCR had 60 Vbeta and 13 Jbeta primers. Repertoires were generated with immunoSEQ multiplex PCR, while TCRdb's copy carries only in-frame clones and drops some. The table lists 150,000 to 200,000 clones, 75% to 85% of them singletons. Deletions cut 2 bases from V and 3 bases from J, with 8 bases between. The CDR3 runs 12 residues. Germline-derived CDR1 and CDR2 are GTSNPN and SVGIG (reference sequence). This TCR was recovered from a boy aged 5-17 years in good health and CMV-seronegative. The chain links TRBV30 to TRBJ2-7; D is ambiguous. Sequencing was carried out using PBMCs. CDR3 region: CAWSYNSYEQYF. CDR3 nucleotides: TGTGCCTGGAGTTATAACAGCTACGAGCAGTACTTC.